Listed below are T cell receptor beta chains from one sample, sequenced in a study of CD8 T cells in ankylosing spondylitis. TCRdb redid the calling of the 5' RACE reads with MiXCR, one entry per CDR3 protein. Among about 35,000 distinct CDR3 sequences listed, over 2.5% were seen once. Input material: blood, either unsorted or a sorted T cell fraction (not recorded which). The receptor set was obtained from a male donor with ankylosing spondylitis or in good health (not recorded which). The CDR3 runs from the conserved cysteine through the conserved F or W. Each record gives: D gene, J gene, clone size, V gene, CDR3 DNA, CDR3 protein. The D gene is left open where the match is weak. Not all rows give a size; the values are once, few, many and, for expanded clones, a class.

d_call: TRBD1
j_call: TRBJ2-5
clone_size: many
v_call: TRBV9
cdr3_nt: TGTGCCAGCAGCGTAGGTCACACCGGGACAGGGACACAAGAGACCCAGTACTTC
cdr3_aa: CASSVGHTGTGTQETQYF

d_call: NA
j_call: TRBJ1-2
clone_size: many
v_call: TRBV9
cdr3_nt: TGTGCCAGCAGCGTGGGACAATCTCACTATGGCTACACCTTC
cdr3_aa: CASSVGQSHYGYTF

d_call: NA
j_call: TRBJ2-3
clone_size: many
v_call: TRBV9
cdr3_nt: TGTGCCAGCAGCGTAGACCTCGGGGATACGCAGTATTTT
cdr3_aa: CASSVDLGDTQYF

d_call: TRBD1
j_call: TRBJ2-2
clone_size: many
v_call: TRBV9
cdr3_nt: TGTGCCAGCAGCTCCCAGACAGGGCTTACTCCCGGGGAGCTGTTTTTT
cdr3_aa: CASSSQTGLTPGELFF

d_call: NA
j_call: TRBJ1-6
clone_size: many
v_call: TRBV9
cdr3_nt: TGTGCCAGCAGCGTAGACACTTATAATTCACCCCTCCACTTT
cdr3_aa: CASSVDTYNSPLHF

d_call: NA
j_call: TRBJ2-1
clone_size: many
v_call: TRBV9
cdr3_nt: TGTGCCAGCAGCGTAGAGCTCAGGAACAATGAGCAGTTCTTC
cdr3_aa: CASSVELRNNEQFF

d_call: TRBD1
j_call: TRBJ2-5
clone_size: many
v_call: TRBV9
cdr3_nt: TGTGCCAGCAGCGGGGGGACAGACCAAGAGACCCAGTACTTC
cdr3_aa: CASSGGTDQETQYF

d_call: TRBD2
j_call: TRBJ2-3
clone_size: many
v_call: TRBV9
cdr3_nt: TGTGCCAGCAGCGTAGATCGAACTAGCGGGAGGGCCCATACGCAGTATTTT
cdr3_aa: CASSVDRTSGRAHTQYF

d_call: TRBD2
j_call: TRBJ2-3
clone_size: many
v_call: TRBV9
cdr3_nt: TGTGCCAGCAGCGCCCCTAGCGGGTCTAGCACAGATACGCAGTATTTT
cdr3_aa: CASSAPSGSSTDTQYF

d_call: TRBD2
j_call: TRBJ2-5
clone_size: many
v_call: TRBV9
cdr3_nt: TGTGCCAGCAGCGTAGACACCAGTGGGGGGGCCCAGTACTTC
cdr3_aa: CASSVDTSGGAQYF

d_call: TRBD2
j_call: TRBJ2-1
clone_size: many
v_call: TRBV9
cdr3_nt: TGTGCCAGCAGCGAAGGACTAGCGGGAGTTGAGCAGTTCTTC
cdr3_aa: CASSEGLAGVEQFF

d_call: NA
j_call: TRBJ2-1
clone_size: many
v_call: TRBV9
cdr3_nt: TGTGCCAGCAGCGTAGGACTAGTCAAGGGGAATGAGCAGTTCTTC
cdr3_aa: CASSVGLVKGNEQFF

d_call: TRBD1
j_call: TRBJ2-1
clone_size: many
v_call: TRBV9
cdr3_nt: TGTGCCAGCAGCGAGACAGGGGGCAACAATGAGCAGTTCTTC
cdr3_aa: CASSETGGNNEQFF

d_call: TRBD2
j_call: TRBJ2-1
clone_size: NA
v_call: TRBV9
cdr3_nt: TGTGCCAGCAGCCCCCGGGGAGCGGGAGGGTCGGGGTACAATGAGCAGTTCTTC
cdr3_aa: CASSPRGAGGSGYNEQFF

d_call: NA
j_call: TRBJ1-6
clone_size: many
v_call: TRBV9
cdr3_nt: TGTGCCAGCAGGGGGGACCTGGGTTCACCCCTCCACTTT
cdr3_aa: CASRGDLGSPLHF

d_call: TRBD2
j_call: TRBJ2-3
clone_size: many
v_call: TRBV9
cdr3_nt: TGTGCCAGCAGCGCAATTGCGGGAGGAACAGATACGCAGTATTTT
cdr3_aa: CASSAIAGGTDTQYF

d_call: NA
j_call: TRBJ2-2
clone_size: many
v_call: TRBV9
cdr3_nt: TGTGCCAGCAGCGTAGAAGGAAGGGGGAGCACCGGGGAGCTGTTTTTT
cdr3_aa: CASSVEGRGSTGELFF

d_call: TRBD2
j_call: TRBJ2-2
clone_size: many
v_call: TRBV9
cdr3_nt: TGTGCCAGCAGCGTAGTAGCGGGGGCCCACACCGGGGAGCTGTTTTTT
cdr3_aa: CASSVVAGAHTGELFF

d_call: NA
j_call: TRBJ1-5
clone_size: many
v_call: TRBV9
cdr3_nt: TGTGCCAGCAGCGTAGACGTCAATCAGCCCCAGCATTTT
cdr3_aa: CASSVDVNQPQHF

d_call: NA
j_call: TRBJ2-3
clone_size: many
v_call: TRBV9
cdr3_nt: TGTGCCAGCAACCTGTTCGGTGAGGGCACAGATACGCAGTATTTT
cdr3_aa: CASNLFGEGTDTQYF

d_call: NA
j_call: TRBJ2-5
clone_size: many
v_call: TRBV1
cdr3_nt: TGCACCAGCAGCCGGAGGACTAGCTCCCAAGAGACCCAGTACTTC
cdr3_aa: CTSSRRTSSQETQYF

d_call: NA
j_call: TRBJ2-3
clone_size: many
v_call: TRBV9
cdr3_nt: TGTGCCAGCAGCGTAGTGGGGGGCACGGGCACAGATACGCAGTATTTT
cdr3_aa: CASSVVGGTGTDTQYF

d_call: NA
j_call: TRBJ2-2
clone_size: many
v_call: TRBV9
cdr3_nt: TGTGCCAGCAGCGTTGAACCTCGAACCACCGGGGAGCTGTTTTTT
cdr3_aa: CASSVEPRTTGELFF

d_call: NA
j_call: TRBJ2-2
clone_size: many
v_call: TRBV9
cdr3_nt: TGTGCCAGCAGCGTCAATAGCGTGAACACCGGGGAGCTGTTTTTT
cdr3_aa: CASSVNSVNTGELFF

d_call: NA
j_call: TRBJ2-5
clone_size: many
v_call: TRBV9
cdr3_nt: TGTGCCAGCAGCGTAGAGGTCAGCCAAGAGACCCAGTACTTC
cdr3_aa: CASSVEVSQETQYF

d_call: TRBD2
j_call: TRBJ2-2
clone_size: many
v_call: TRBV9
cdr3_nt: TGTGCCAGCAGCGCAGAGGGACTAGCGGCCACCGGGGAGCTGTTTTTT
cdr3_aa: CASSAEGLAATGELFF

d_call: NA
j_call: TRBJ2-2
clone_size: many
v_call: TRBV9
cdr3_nt: TGTGCCAGCAGCGTAGGTCCCGATAACGGGGAGCTGTTTTTT
cdr3_aa: CASSVGPDNGELFF

d_call: NA
j_call: TRBJ2-3
clone_size: many
v_call: TRBV9
cdr3_nt: TGTGCCAGCAGCGTAGATGTGAGAGATACGCAGTATTTT
cdr3_aa: CASSVDVRDTQYF

d_call: TRBD2
j_call: TRBJ2-3
clone_size: many
v_call: TRBV9
cdr3_nt: TGTGCCTCTTCGGGGAGCGGGGGGGTTCTCTTAAAGACAGATACGCAGTATTTT
cdr3_aa: CASSGSGGVLLKTDTQYF